Listed below are T cell receptor beta chains from one sample, sequenced in a study of graft-versus-host responses after intestinal transplantation. Their recognized antigens are unknown. Profiled with immunoSEQ multiplex PCR; TCRdb holds only in-frame clones, not every one. The sample has roughly 100,000 clones; 93% are singletons. Source: unstimulated CD8+ T cells sorted from spleen or lymph node cells, taken before intestinal transplant. The receptors were gathered from a human donor who received an intestinal transplant. Both conserved end residues are part of each CDR3. Fields, in order: V gene, J gene, clone size, D gene, CDR3 protein, CDR3 DNA. The D gene is left open where the match is weak. Clone size is given for some rows only: seen once, a few or many times, or a class if the clone is expanded.

TRBV9,TRBJ2-5,NA,NA,CASSPRGLGGETQYF,TGTGCCAGCAGCCCCAGGGGATTGGGGGGGGAGACCCAGTACTTC
TRBV18,TRBJ1-2,NA,TRBD1,CASSPFQGDYWGYTF,TGTGCCAGCTCACCATTTCAGGGGGACTATTGGGGCTACACCTTC
TRBV4-1,TRBJ2-7,NA,TRBD1,CASSQGTGGLDYEQYF,TGCGCCAGCAGCCAAGGAACAGGGGGCCTTGACTACGAGCAGTACTTC
TRBV4-2,TRBJ1-4,NA,NA,CASSQEAVGRVATNEKLFF,TGTGCCAGCAGCCAAGAGGCGGTCGGCCGGGTGGCAACTAATGAAAAACTGTTTTTT
TRBV19,TRBJ2-2,NA,NA,CASSDRSHNPTGELFF,TGTGCCAGTAGTGATAGGAGTCACAACCCCACCGGGGAGCTGTTTTTT
TRBV7-3,TRBJ2-1,NA,NA,CASSQIPGNEQFF,TGTGCCAGCAGCCAGATCCCGGGCAATGAGCAGTTCTTC
TRBV27,TRBJ1-1,NA,NA,CASSLLGYTEAFF,TGTGCCAGCAGTTTACTAGGGTACACTGAAGCTTTCTTT
TRBV27,TRBJ2-1,NA,NA,CASSSGLRNEQFF,TGTGCCAGCAGTTCGGGACTTCGCAATGAGCAGTTCTTC
TRBV25-1,TRBJ2-1,NA,NA,CASSEVNEQFF,TGTGCCAGCAGTGAAGTCAATGAGCAGTTCTTC
TRBV9,TRBJ1-6,NA,TRBD1,CASSERDSSPLHF,TGTGCCAGCAGCGAAAGGGACAGTTCACCCCTCCACTTT
TRBV6-1,TRBJ2-7,NA,NA,CASSEPGLGTEQYF,TGTGCCAGCAGTGAACCCGGCCTAGGGACCGAGCAGTACTTC
TRBV19,TRBJ2-3,NA,NA,CASRIDISSTDTQYF,TGTGCCAGTAGGATTGACATCAGTAGCACAGATACGCAGTATTTT
TRBV4-2,TRBJ2-1,NA,TRBD2,CASSRTWDSGTSQNEQFF,TGTGCCAGCAGCCGAACGTGGGATTCCGGGACTAGCCAGAATGAGCAGTTCTTC
TRBV4-1,TRBJ2-3,NA,NA,CASSQEWGGEADTQYF,TGCGCCAGCAGCCAAGAATGGGGCGGGGAAGCAGATACGCAGTATTTT
TRBV4-1,TRBJ1-1,few,TRBD1,CASRSGQGSTEAFF,TGCGCCAGCCGCAGCGGACAGGGGAGCACTGAAGCTTTCTTT
TRBV29-1,TRBJ2-1,once,NA,CSDGDRYDNEQFF,TGCAGCGACGGAGACAGGTACGACAATGAGCAGTTCTTC
TRBV19,TRBJ1-5,NA,TRBD1,CASSTPGQGFNQPQHF,TGTGCCAGTAGTACTCCGGGACAGGGCTTTAATCAGCCCCAGCATTTT
TRBV11-2,TRBJ2-3,NA,NA,CASSLGGSIGQYF,TGTGCCAGCAGCTTAGGGGGGTCAATCGGGCAGTATTTT
TRBV10-1,TRBJ2-7,NA,NA,CASSAGVSYEQYF,TGCGCCAGCAGCGCCGGGGTATCCTACGAGCAGTACTTC
TRBV19,TRBJ1-5,few,NA,CASSIWAANQPQHF,TGTGCCAGTAGTATTTGGGCTGCCAATCAGCCCCAGCATTTT
TRBV4-1,TRBJ2-7,few,NA,CASSHPEGGYYEQYF,TGCGCCAGCAGCCACCCCGAGGGGGGATACTACGAGCAGTACTTC
TRBV6-1,TRBJ1-5,NA,NA,CASSPGTLNQPQHF,TGTGCCAGCAGTCCCGGGACACTAAATCAGCCCCAGCATTTT
TRBV2,TRBJ2-7,NA,NA,CASSERDREVYEQYF,TGTGCCAGCAGTGAACGCGACAGGGAGGTCTACGAGCAGTACTTC
TRBV9,TRBJ2-1,NA,TRBD1,CASSVDRQGPYNEQFF,TGTGCCAGCAGCGTAGACCGACAGGGACCGTACAATGAGCAGTTCTTC
TRBV5-5,TRBJ2-2,NA,NA,CASSFDPLGNTGELFF,TGTGCCAGCAGCTTCGACCCACTAGGGAACACCGGGGAGCTGTTTTTT
TRBV4-1,TRBJ2-2,NA,NA,CASSQVRTGELFF,TGCGCCAGCAGCCAAGTCCGCACCGGGGAGCTGTTTTTT
TRBV6-5,TRBJ1-5,NA,NA,CASSYGPYQPQHF,TGTGCCAGCAGTTACGGTCCCTACCAGCCCCAGCATTTT
TRBV15,TRBJ2-1,NA,NA,CATSNPGRNEQFF,TGTGCCACCAGCAATCCGGGCCGGAATGAGCAGTTCTTC
TRBV4-1,TRBJ2-7,NA,NA,CASSQDGGDEQYF,TGCGCCAGCAGCCAAGATGGGGGCGACGAGCAGTACTTC
TRBV14,TRBJ2-7,NA,NA,CASSQELEVREQYF,TGTGCCAGCAGCCAAGAGTTGGAGGTTCGCGAGCAGTACTTC
TRBV7-9,TRBJ2-5,NA,NA,CASSSPEKGWETQYF,TGTGCCAGCAGCTCCCCTGAGAAGGGGTGGGAGACCCAGTACTTC
TRBV2,TRBJ2-7,NA,NA,CASTETSEQYF,TGTGCCAGCACCGAGACTAGCGAGCAGTACTTC
TRBV7-9,TRBJ2-3,NA,NA,CASSLVVGATDTQYF,TGTGCCAGCAGCTTAGTGGTCGGAGCCACAGATACGCAGTATTTT
TRBV19,TRBJ2-1,NA,TRBD1,CASSITQGAYNEQFF,TGTGCCAGTAGTATAACTCAGGGGGCCTACAATGAGCAGTTCTTC
TRBV6-6,TRBJ2-7,NA,NA,CASRSERFEQYF,TGTGCCAGCAGGTCAGAACGGTTCGAGCAGTACTTC
TRBV19,TRBJ1-6,NA,TRBD1,CASRPGQVNSPLHF,TGTGCCAGTAGACCGGGACAGGTTAATTCACCCCTCCACTTT
TRBV19,TRBJ2-2,NA,NA,CASSTDRPGELFF,TGTGCCAGTAGCACCGACCGACCCGGGGAGCTGTTTTTT
TRBV5-4,TRBJ2-3,once,TRBD2,CASSLWRGADTQYF,TGTGCCAGCAGCTTGTGGCGGGGGGCGGATACGCAGTATTTT
TRBV6-4,TRBJ1-2,NA,NA,CASSDGPGGGFYGYTF,TGTGCCAGCAGTGACGGCCCGGGCGGGGGGTTCTATGGCTACACCTTC
TRBV7-9,TRBJ2-7,NA,TRBD2,CASSLGRLAETYEQYF,TGTGCCAGCAGCTTAGGTCGACTAGCGGAAACCTACGAGCAGTACTTC
TRBV4-1,TRBJ2-7,NA,NA,CASSQGGTDPYEQYF,TGCGCCAGCAGCCAAGGGGGGACCGATCCCTACGAGCAGTACTTC
TRBV4-2,TRBJ1-2,once,NA,CASSQEHRLLPYGYTF,TGTGCCAGCAGCCAAGAACATCGCCTTTTACCCTATGGCTACACCTTC
TRBV9,TRBJ1-1,NA,NA,CASTKAMNTEAFF,TGTGCCAGCACCAAGGCCATGAACACTGAAGCTTTCTTT
TRBV28,TRBJ1-3,few,NA,CASRPTGGGNTIYF,TGTGCCAGCAGGCCGACGGGGGGTGGAAACACCATATATTTT
TRBV13,TRBJ2-1,NA,NA,CASSSQYNEQFF,TGTGCCAGCAGCTCTCAATACAATGAGCAGTTCTTC
TRBV4-1,TRBJ1-3,NA,NA,CASSQEGQSDTIYF,TGCGCCAGCAGCCAAGAAGGCCAGTCCGACACCATATATTTT
TRBV6-5,TRBJ2-1,once,NA,CASSYSGGLLNEQFF,TGTGCCAGCAGTTACTCTGGGGGACTGTTAAATGAGCAGTTCTTC